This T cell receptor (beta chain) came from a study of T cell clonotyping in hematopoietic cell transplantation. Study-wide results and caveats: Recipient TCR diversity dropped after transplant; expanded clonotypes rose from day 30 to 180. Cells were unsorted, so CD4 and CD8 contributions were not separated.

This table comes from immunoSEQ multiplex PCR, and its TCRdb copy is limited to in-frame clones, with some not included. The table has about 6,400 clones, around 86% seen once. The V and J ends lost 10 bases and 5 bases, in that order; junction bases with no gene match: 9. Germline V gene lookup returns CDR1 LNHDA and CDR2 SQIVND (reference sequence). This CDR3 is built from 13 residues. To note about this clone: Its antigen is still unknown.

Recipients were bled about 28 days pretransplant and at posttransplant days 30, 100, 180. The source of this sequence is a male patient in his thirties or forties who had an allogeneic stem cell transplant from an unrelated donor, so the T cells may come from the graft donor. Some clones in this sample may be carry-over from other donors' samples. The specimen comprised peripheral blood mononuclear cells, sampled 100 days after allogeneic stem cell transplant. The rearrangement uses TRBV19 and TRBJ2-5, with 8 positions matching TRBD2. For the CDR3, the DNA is TGTGCCATAAGGGCGGGGGGTGAGGAGACCCAGTACTTC. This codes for CAIRAGGEETQYF.